This TCR beta chain was observed in a study of CD8 T cells in ankylosing spondylitis. Study-level points and caveats: The study looked at matched synovial fluid samples from ankylosing spondylitis patients. Disease-linked clones were reported to be significantly enriched there. It appeared that ankylosing spondylitis blood was characterized by a TCR beta motif of seven or eight highly homologous variants.

CDR1 is KGHSH, CDR2 LQKENI, per germline. This CDR3 spans 12 amino acids. Trimming pared 6 bases from V and 2 bases from J, leaving 7 bases between. Only a few counts were recorded for this clonotype. Its antigen is undetermined. TCRdb re-derived calls from the 5' RACE reads in MiXCR, one entry per CDR3 protein. The data show more than 650,000 distinct CDR3 sequences, 12% seen once. The sequence came from a male donor with ankylosing spondylitis. The J gene is TRBJ1-2, the V gene TRBV18; D unclear. Sequencing was done on a sample of blood, either unsorted or a sorted T cell fraction (not recorded which). The CDR3 nucleotides are TGTGCCAGCTCGTCCAAGAACTATGGCTACACCTTC. Amino acids: CASSSKNYGYTF. Using reference TRBV18 and TRBJ1-2 for the parts outside the CDR3, the full variable domain is NAGVMQNPRHLVRRRGQEARLRCSPMKGHSHVYWYRQLPEEGLKFMVYLQKENIIDESGMPKERFSAEFPKEGPSILRIQQVVRGDSAAYFCASSSKNYGYTFGSGTRLTVV.